Here is one T cell receptor beta chain with its context. Some clones are missing from TCRdb's copy, which holds only in-frame ones; the method was immunoSEQ multiplex PCR. This table has 110,000 to 150,000 clones, 85% to 95% appearing once. The sample is drawn from a study of cytomegalovirus exposure and HLA in healthy donors. The germline V gene has CDR1 GTSNPN and CDR2 SVGIG (reference sequence). CDR3 length: 14 residues. V was pared by 4 bases and J by 1 base, with 13 bases between. V usage is TRBV30 and J usage is TRBJ1-2; perhaps TRBD1 as D (6 bases). This receptor was obtained from a man between 18 and 29 years old in good health and CMV-seropositive. Sequenced input: PBMCs. CDR3 residues: CAWTSDSLNYGYTF. CDR3 coding DNA: TGTGCCTGGACATCGGACAGTCTTAACTATGGCTACACCTTC.